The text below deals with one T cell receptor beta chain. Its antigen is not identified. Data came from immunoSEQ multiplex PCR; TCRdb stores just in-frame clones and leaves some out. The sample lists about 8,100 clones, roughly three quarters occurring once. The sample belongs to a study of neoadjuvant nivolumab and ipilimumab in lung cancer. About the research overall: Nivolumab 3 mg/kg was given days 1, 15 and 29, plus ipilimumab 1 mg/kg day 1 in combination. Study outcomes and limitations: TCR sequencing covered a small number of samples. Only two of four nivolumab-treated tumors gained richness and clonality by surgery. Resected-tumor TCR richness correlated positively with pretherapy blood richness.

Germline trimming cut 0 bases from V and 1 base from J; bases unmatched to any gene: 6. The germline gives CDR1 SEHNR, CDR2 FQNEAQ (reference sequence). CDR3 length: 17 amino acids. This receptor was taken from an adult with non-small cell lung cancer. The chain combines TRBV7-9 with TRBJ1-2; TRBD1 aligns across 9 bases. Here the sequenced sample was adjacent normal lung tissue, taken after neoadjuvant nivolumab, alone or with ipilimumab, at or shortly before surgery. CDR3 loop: CASSLAGQGPSNYGYTF. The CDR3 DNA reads TGTGCCAGCAGCTTAGCGGGACAGGGACCGAGTAACTATGGCTACACCTTC.